This is a list of T cell receptor beta chains from one sample in a study of cytomegalovirus exposure and HLA in healthy donors. Generated by immunoSEQ multiplex PCR, the TCRdb table keeps only in-frame clones and is missing some. The table includes about 170,000 clones, 75% to 85% detected once. Input material: PBMCs. These receptors came from a man aged 25-40 years in good health and CMV-seropositive. Each CDR3 is given with its conserved first and last residue.

j_gene,v_gene,CDR3aa
TRBJ1-3,TRBV2,CASSADTNTIYF
TRBJ2-1,TRBV28,CASSLPAGHSYNEQFF
TRBJ2-7,TRBV27,CASLPTIGRREYEQYF
TRBJ2-7,TRBV5-4,CASSVGATLIFSEQYF
TRBJ2-1,TRBV10-3,CAISEFGLAASNEQFF
TRBJ2-5,TRBV15,CATSRGTGGAETQYF
TRBJ2-7,TRBV6-1,CASSEAPGLDSYEQYF
TRBJ1-1,TRBV11-2,CASSLGGGITEAFF
TRBJ2-3,TRBV5-1,CASSLGLAGSTDTQYF
TRBJ2-2,TRBV12-5,CASGLVPLADTGELFF
TRBJ1-1,TRBV11-3,CASSLAQDRNTEAFF
TRBJ2-7,TRBV11-3,CASSFAGQGVEQYF
TRBJ2-7,TRBV5-4,CASSPSLTLEPYEQYF
TRBJ2-7,TRBV19,CASSILPDRGVHYEQYF
TRBJ2-1,TRBV6-6,CASSSTLFPAPNEQFF
TRBJ1-4,TRBV28,CASTRTYEKLFF
TRBJ2-7,TRBV5-1,CASSSPGQGPLEQYF
TRBJ2-7,TRBV11-2,CASSLGQGVYEQYF
TRBJ2-3,TRBV4-3,CASSQEPPRGITDTQYF
TRBJ1-3,TRBV2,CASSEARAKGNTIYF
TRBJ1-1,TRBV7-9,CASSKDRNREAFF
TRBJ2-1,TRBV6-5,CASSYSMGGSNNEQFF
TRBJ2-5,TRBV9,CASSGQGSWETQYF
TRBJ2-7,TRBV15,CATSRAGTSGREQYF
TRBJ2-2,TRBV19,CASSFRTGKTGELFF
TRBJ1-1,TRBV7-8,CASSHGWNTEAFF
TRBJ2-3,TRBV11-2,CASSPVTTSGDADTQYF
TRBJ1-1,TRBV25-1,CASRRGDTEAFF
TRBJ1-5,TRBV25-1,CASSGGQGVESNQPQHF
TRBJ2-1,TRBV7-9,CASSHGDYNEQFF
TRBJ2-1,TRBV13,CASSPPSGSYNEQFF
TRBJ2-7,TRBV5-8,CASSPGLAGASSYEQYF
TRBJ1-6,TRBV25-1,CASSRQGAKSPLHF
TRBJ2-1,TRBV7-9,CASSPPSARYNEQFF
TRBJ2-7,TRBV6-1,CASSDPSRGMPYEQYF
TRBJ2-5,TRBV10-2,CASSPRLAGGKETQYF
TRBJ2-5,TRBV4-1,CASSQTGTTLQETQYF
TRBJ2-7,TRBV27,CASGRSSAGTGGEQYF
TRBJ1-4,TRBV2,CASNNRGESEKLFF
TRBJ2-7,TRBV11-2,CASSTLLRGSTYEQYF
TRBJ1-1,TRBV5-4,CASSLGTGGLNTEAFF